This TCR beta chain was documented in a study of blood T cell repertoires in COVID-19. In the study overall: The study drew acute and convalescent COVID-19 samples from the United States, Italy and Spain. T cells, B-cell-depleted T cells, or PBMCs supplied cDNA or gDNA.

Germline V lookup: CDR1 MNHEY, CDR2 SMNVEV (reference sequence). The CDR3 has 14 residues. The V and J ends lost 3 bases and 5 bases, in that order; junction bases with no gene match: 3. In the authors' methods: From reference gene primer amplification, estimates of nucleated cell counts were derived. Repertoires were generated with immunoSEQ multiplex PCR, while TCRdb's copy carries only in-frame clones and drops some. V and J calls and clone size are as listed in that table; D and trimming were resolved from the DNA. The sample includes hundreds of thousands of clones, roughly 86% seen only once; the top ten take 2% to 2.5%.

The sequence was collected from a young woman who had recovered from COVID-19. Sequencing used peripheral blood. The chain links TRBV27 to TRBJ2-2, with 7 positions matching TRBD2. The CDR3 nucleotides are TGTGCCAGCAGTTTCGGCGGGAGAACCGGGGAGCTGTTTTTT. Its protein product is CASSFGGRTGELFF.